The following is a T cell receptor (beta chain) sequence with its context. Trimming at V came to 5 bases and at J to 7 bases, leaving 10 bases not matched to a gene. CDR3 length: 15 amino acids. Germline-derived CDR1 and CDR2 are LNHDA and SQIVND (reference sequence). This sample was taken from a study of blood T cell repertoires in COVID-19. Study context: The study drew acute and convalescent COVID-19 samples from the United States, Italy and Spain. The cDNA or gDNA used as material had been derived from T cells, B-cell-depleted T cells, or PBMCs.

In the original processing: Counts of nucleated cells, estimated from reference gene primer amplification, were obtained. Clones were read by immunoSEQ multiplex PCR, and TCRdb kept only the in-frame ones, dropping some. The V and J calls and clone size come from that table; D and trimming were worked out from the DNA. The sample lists roughly 40,000 clones, roughly 85% occurring once. The sequence was obtained from a man aged 40-49 years with active COVID-19. The source material was peripheral blood. The chain joins TRBV19 to TRBJ1-4; 7 bases map to TRBD1. CDR3: CASSASTGWGEKLFF. In nucleotides, the CDR3 is TGTGCCAGTAGTGCCTCGACAGGGTGGGGTGAAAAACTGTTTTTT. The full variable domain, rest sourced from reference TRBV19 and TRBJ1-4, is DGGITQSPKYLFRKEGQNVTLSCEQNLNHDAMYWYRQDPGQGLRLIYYSQIVNDFQKGDIAEGYSVSREKKESFPLTVTSAQKNPTAFYLCASSASTGWGEKLFFGSGTQLSVL.